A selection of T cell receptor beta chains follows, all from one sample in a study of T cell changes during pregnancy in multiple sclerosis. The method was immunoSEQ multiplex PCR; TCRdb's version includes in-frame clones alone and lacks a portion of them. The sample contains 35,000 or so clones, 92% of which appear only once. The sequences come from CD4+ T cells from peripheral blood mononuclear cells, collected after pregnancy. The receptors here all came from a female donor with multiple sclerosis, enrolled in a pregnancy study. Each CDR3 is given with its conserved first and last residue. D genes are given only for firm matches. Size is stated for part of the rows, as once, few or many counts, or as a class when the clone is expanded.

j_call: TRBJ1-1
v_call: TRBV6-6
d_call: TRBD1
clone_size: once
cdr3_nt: TGTGCCAGCTACTCTACCGGACAGGCGACGAACACTGAAGCTTTCTTT
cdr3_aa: CASYSTGQATNTEAFF

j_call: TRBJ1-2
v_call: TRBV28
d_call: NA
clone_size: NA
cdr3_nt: TGTGCCAGCAGCTCCCCCCAGGGGGGCTACACCTTC
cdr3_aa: CASSSPQGGYTF

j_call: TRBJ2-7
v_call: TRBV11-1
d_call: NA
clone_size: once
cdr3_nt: TGTGCCAGCAGTCCCGACAGAAGCTCCTACGAGCAGTACTTC
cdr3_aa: CASSPDRSSYEQYF

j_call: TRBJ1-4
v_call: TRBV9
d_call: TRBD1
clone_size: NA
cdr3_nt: TGTGCCAGCAGCGTAGATACCGGGACAGGGGGTGAAAAACTGTTTTTT
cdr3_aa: CASSVDTGTGGEKLFF

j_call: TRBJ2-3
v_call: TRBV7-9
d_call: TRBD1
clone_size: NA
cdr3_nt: TGTGCCAGCAGCCCGCAGGGGGTAAGCACAGATACGCAGTATTTT
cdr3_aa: CASSPQGVSTDTQYF

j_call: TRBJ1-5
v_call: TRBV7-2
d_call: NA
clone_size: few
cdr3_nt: TGTGCCAGCAGCTTAAGGGGGAATCAGCCCCAGCATTTT
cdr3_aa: CASSLRGNQPQHF

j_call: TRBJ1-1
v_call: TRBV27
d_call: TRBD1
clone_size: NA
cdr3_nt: TGTGCCAGCAGGGGGCTCGACAGGGCAAACACTGAAGCTTTCTTT
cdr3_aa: CASRGLDRANTEAFF

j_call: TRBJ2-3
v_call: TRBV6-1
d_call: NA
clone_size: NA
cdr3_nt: TGTGCCAGCAGGGGCCAGGGGAAGGGCACAGATACGCAGTATTTT
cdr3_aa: CASRGQGKGTDTQYF

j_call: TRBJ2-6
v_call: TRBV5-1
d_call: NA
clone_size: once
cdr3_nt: TGCGCCAGCAGCTTACCACGCGGCTCTGGGGCCAACGTCCTGACTTTC
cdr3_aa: CASSLPRGSGANVLTF

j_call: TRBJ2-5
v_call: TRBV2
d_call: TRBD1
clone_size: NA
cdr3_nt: TGTGCCAGCAGTGAAGCACAGGGACAGGGGCAAGAGACCCAGTACTTC
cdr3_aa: CASSEAQGQGQETQYF

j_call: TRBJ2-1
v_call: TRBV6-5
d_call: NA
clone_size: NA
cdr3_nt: TGTGCCAGCACTTTAGCGGCAACCAATGAGCAGTTCTTC
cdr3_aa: CASTLAATNEQFF

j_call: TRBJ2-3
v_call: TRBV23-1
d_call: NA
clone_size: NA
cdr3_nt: TGCGCCAGCAGCCGGGACTTCAGCACAGATACGCAGTATTTT
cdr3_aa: CASSRDFSTDTQYF

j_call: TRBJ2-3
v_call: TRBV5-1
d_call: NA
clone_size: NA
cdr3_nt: TGCGCCAGCAGGCGGGGGCCTAGCGGTACCACAGATACGCAGTATTTT
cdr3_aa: CASRRGPSGTTDTQYF

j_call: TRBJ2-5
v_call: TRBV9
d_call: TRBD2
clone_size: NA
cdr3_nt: TGTGCCAGCAGCTTAAGACTAGCGGAGACCCAGTACTTC
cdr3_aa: CASSLRLAETQYF

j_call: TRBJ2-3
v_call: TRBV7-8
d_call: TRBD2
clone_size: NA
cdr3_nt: TGTGCCAGCAGCGTAGACTTACTAGCGGCTAGCACAGATACGCAGTATTTT
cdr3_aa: CASSVDLLAASTDTQYF

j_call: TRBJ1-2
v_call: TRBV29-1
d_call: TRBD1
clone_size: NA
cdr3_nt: TGCAGCGCAAAGGACAGGGGGCTTTTCTATGGCTACACCTTC
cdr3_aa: CSAKDRGLFYGYTF

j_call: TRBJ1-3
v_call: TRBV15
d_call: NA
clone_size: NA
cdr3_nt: TGTGCCACCAGCCCCGCGGGGGGGACGGGAAACACCATATATTTT
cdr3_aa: CATSPAGGTGNTIYF

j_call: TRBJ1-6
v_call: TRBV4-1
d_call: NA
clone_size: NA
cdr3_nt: TGCGCCAGCAGCCAAGGGGGGGGCAGTCCCAATTCACCCCTCCACTTT
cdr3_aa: CASSQGGGSPNSPLHF

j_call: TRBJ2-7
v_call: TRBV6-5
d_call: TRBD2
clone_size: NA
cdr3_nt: TGTGCCAGCACCCGGGGGGGCCCCCGCTACGAGCAGTACTTC
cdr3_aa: CASTRGGPRYEQYF

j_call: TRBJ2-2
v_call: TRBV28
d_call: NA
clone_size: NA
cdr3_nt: TGTGCCAGCAGACAGGCAGGGAACACCGGGGAGCTGTTTTTT
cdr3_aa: CASRQAGNTGELFF

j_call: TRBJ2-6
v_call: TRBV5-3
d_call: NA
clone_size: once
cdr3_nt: TGTGCCAGAAGCGTATTTTCTGGGGCCAACGTCCTGACTTTC
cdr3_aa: CARSVFSGANVLTF

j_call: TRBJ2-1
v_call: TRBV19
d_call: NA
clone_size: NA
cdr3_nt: TGTGCCAGTAGTAGGATCACTTCTGCTAGCTCCTACAATGAGCAGTTCTTC
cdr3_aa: CASSRITSASSYNEQFF

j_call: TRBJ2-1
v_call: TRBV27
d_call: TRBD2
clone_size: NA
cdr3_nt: TGTGCCAGCAGTCTTATAAGGGGACTAGCGGTCACCTACAATGAGCAGTTCTTC
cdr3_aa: CASSLIRGLAVTYNEQFF

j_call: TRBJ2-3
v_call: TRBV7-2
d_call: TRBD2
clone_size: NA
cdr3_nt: TGTGCCAGCAGACCCAGGGGGACTAGCCACACAGATACGCAGTATTTT
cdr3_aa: CASRPRGTSHTDTQYF

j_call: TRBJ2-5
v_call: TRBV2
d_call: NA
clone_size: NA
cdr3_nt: TGTGCCAGCAGTGTATATGGACAGTCCCAAGAGACCCAGTACTTC
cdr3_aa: CASSVYGQSQETQYF

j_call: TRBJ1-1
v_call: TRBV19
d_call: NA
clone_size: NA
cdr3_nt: TGTGCCAGTAGTATGGGATTAACAGGGACCTTGAACACTGAAGCTTTCTTT
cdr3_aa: CASSMGLTGTLNTEAFF

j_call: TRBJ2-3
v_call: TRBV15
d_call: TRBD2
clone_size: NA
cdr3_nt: TGTGCCACCAGCAGAGCAAGAGGGAGCCGGGGGACTAGCGGCACAGATACGCAGTATTTT
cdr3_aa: CATSRARGSRGTSGTDTQYF

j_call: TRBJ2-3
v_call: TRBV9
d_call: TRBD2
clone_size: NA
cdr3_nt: TGTGCCAGCAGCGTAGGGACTAGCGTAGAAACGCAGTATTTT
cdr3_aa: CASSVGTSVETQYF

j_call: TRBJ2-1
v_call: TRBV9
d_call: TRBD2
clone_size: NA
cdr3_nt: TGTGCCAGCAGCGTGACTAGCGGGAGACACAATGAGCAGTTCTTC
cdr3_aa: CASSVTSGRHNEQFF

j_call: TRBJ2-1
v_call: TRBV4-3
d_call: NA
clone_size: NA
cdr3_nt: TGCGCCAGCAGCCAAGAGCTACTAGCTCCGGAAAATGAGCAGTTCTTC
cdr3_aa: CASSQELLAPENEQFF

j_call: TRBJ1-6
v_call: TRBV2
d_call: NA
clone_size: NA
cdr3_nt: TGTGCCAGCATGTGGGCAAGTAATTCACCCCTCCACTTT
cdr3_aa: CASMWASNSPLHF

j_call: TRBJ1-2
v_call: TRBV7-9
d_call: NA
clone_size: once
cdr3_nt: TGTGCCAGCAGCTTCGGGGGAGGCTATGGCTACACCTTC
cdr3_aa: CASSFGGGYGYTF

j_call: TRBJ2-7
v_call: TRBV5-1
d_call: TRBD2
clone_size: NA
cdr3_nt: TGCGCCAGCAGTTTCGGACTAGCGGGGTTCTACGAGCAGTACTTC
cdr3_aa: CASSFGLAGFYEQYF

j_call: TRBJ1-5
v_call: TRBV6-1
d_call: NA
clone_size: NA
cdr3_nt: TGTGCCAGCCTATGGGGGAGGGATGCCAATCAGCCCCAGCATTTT
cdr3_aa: CASLWGRDANQPQHF

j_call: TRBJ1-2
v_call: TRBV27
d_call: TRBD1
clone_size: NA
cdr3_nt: TGTGCCAGCAGGGACAGGGGATCCTATGGCTACACCTTC
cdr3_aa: CASRDRGSYGYTF

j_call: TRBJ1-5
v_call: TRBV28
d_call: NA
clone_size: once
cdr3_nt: TGTGCCAGCAGTACAACAGCAGGGGCCCCTTGGATGCAGCCCCAGCATTTT
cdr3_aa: CASSTTAGAPWMQPQHF

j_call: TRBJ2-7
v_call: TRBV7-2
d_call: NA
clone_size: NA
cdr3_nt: TGTGCCAGCAGCTTCTACTACGAGCAGTACTTC
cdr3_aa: CASSFYYEQYF

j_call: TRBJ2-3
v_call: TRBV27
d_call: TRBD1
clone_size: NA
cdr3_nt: TGTGCCAGCAGCCTAAGGACAGGCCGAACAGATACGCAGTATTTT
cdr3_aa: CASSLRTGRTDTQYF

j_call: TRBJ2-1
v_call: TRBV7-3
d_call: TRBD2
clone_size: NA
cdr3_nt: TGTGCCAGCAGCTCCAACCCCGGGACTAGCGGGAGCGGGCCGTTCTTC
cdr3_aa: CASSSNPGTSGSGPFF

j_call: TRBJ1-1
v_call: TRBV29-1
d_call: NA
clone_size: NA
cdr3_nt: TGCAGCGTTGAAGGGGGGGGCCTGAACACTGAAGCTTTCTTT
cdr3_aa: CSVEGGGLNTEAFF

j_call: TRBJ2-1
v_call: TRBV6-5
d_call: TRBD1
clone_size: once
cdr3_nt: TGTGCCAGCAGTTACGGGCCGGGACAGGAACTCAATGAGCAGTTCTTC
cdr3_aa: CASSYGPGQELNEQFF

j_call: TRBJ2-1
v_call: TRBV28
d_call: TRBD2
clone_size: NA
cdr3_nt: TGTGCCAGCAGTTTACGACTAGCGGGAGTAGGTTCCTACAATGAGCAGTTCTTC
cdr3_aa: CASSLRLAGVGSYNEQFF

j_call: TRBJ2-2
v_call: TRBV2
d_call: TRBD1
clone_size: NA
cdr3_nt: TGTGCCAGCAGAGTAGGGGGCGATACCGGGGAGCTGTTTTTT
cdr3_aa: CASRVGGDTGELFF

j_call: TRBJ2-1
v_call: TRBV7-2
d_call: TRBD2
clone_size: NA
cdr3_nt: TGTGCCAGCAGCAAAGGGACTAGCGGGGGTGAGATCTTC
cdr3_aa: CASSKGTSGGEIF

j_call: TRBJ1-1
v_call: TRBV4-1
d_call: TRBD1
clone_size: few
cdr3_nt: TGCGCCAGCAGCCCGGGACAGGGATTGGACACTGAAGCTTTCTTT
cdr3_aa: CASSPGQGLDTEAFF

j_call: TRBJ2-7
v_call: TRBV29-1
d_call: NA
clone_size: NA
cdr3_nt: TGCAGCGGACCAACGAGCGGATCCTACGAGCAGTACTTC
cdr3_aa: CSGPTSGSYEQYF

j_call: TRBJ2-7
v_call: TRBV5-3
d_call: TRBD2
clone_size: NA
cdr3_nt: TGTGCCAGAAGCTTGGGATTAGCGGGACCCTCCTACGAGCAGTACTTC
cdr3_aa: CARSLGLAGPSYEQYF

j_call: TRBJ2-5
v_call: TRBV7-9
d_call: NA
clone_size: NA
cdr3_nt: TGTGCCAGCAGCTTCGCTGGGGGAGGAGAGACCCAGTACTTC
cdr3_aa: CASSFAGGGETQYF

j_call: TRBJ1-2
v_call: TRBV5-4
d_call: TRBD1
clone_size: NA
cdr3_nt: TGTGCCAGCAGCCCGACAGGGGTGGGCTATGGCTACACCTTC
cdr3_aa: CASSPTGVGYGYTF